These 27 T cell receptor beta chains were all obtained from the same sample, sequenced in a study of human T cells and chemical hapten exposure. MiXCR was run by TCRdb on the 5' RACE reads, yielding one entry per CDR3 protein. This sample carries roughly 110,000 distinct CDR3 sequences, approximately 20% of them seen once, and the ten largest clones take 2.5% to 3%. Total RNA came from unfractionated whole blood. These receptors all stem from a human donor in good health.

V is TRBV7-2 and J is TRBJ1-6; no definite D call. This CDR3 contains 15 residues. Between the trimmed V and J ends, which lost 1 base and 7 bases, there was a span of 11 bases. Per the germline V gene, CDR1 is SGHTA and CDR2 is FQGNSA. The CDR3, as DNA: TGTGCCAGCAGCTTAGAGAACAGACGAAATTCACCCCTCCACTTT. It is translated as CASSLENRRNSPLHF.

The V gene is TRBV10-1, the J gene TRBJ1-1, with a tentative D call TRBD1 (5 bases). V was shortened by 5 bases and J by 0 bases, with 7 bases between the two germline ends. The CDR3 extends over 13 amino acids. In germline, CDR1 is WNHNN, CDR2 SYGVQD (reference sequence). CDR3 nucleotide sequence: TGCGCCAGCAGTTCCAGGGTGAACACTGAAGCTTTCTTT. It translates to CASSSRVNTEAFF.

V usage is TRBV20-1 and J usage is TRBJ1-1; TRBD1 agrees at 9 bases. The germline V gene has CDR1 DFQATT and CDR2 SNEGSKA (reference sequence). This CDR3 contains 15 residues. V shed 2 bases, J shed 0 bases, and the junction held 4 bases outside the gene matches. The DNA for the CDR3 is TGCAGTGCTAGACGGGACAGGGTCATGAACACTGAAGCTTTCTTT. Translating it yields CSARRDRVMNTEAFF.

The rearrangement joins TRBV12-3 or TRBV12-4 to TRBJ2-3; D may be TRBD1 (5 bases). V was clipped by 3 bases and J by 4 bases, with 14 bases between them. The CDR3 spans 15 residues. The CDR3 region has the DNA TGTGCCAGCAGTTTTAGACAGTGGGATCCAGATACGCAGTATTTT. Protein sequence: CASSFRQWDPDTQYF.

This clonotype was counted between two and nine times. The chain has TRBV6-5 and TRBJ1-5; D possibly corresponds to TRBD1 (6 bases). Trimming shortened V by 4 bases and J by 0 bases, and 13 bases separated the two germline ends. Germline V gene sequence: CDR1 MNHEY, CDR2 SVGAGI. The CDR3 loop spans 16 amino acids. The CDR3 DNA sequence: TGTGCCAGCAGTTCCTCAGGGGTGACTAGCAATCAGCCCCAGCATTTT. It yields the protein CASSSSGVTSNQPQHF.

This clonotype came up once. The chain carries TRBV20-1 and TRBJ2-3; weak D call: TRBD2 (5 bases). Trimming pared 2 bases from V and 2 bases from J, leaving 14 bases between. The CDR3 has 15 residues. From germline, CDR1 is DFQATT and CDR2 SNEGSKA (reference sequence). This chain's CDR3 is CSARPVIRDTDTQYF. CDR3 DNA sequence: TGCAGTGCTAGACCGGTCATTCGGGACACAGATACGCAGTATTTT.

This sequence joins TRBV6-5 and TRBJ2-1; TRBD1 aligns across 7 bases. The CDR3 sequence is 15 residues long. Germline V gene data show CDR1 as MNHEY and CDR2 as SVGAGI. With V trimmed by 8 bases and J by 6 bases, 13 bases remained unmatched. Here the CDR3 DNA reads TGTGCCAGCTCAACCGACAGGGCGGAATCCAATGAGCAGTTCTTC. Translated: CASSTDRAESNEQFF.

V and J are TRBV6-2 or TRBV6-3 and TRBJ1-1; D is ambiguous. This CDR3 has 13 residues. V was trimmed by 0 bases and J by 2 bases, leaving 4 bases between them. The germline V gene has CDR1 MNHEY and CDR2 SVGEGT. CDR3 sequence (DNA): TGTGCCAGCAGTTACTCTCATAACACTGAAGCTTTCTTT. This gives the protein CASSYSHNTEAFF.

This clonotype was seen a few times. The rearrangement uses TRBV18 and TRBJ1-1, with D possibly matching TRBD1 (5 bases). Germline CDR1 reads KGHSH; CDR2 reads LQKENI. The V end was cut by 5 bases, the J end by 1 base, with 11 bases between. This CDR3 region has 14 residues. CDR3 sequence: CASSSQGPNTEAFF. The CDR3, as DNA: TGTGCCAGCTCATCCCAGGGCCCGAACACTGAAGCTTTCTTT.

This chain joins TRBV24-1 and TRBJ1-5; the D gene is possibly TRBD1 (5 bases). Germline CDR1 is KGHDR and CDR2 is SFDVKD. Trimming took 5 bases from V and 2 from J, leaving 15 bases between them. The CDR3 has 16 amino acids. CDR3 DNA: TGTGCCACCAGTGCCCGGGGGGGAGCGGGCAATCAGCCCCAGCATTTT. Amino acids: CATSARGGAGNQPQHF.

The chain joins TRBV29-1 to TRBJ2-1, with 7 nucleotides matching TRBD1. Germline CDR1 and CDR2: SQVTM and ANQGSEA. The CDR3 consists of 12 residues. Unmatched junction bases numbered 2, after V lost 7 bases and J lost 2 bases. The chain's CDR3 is CSADRAYNEQFF. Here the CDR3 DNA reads TGCAGCGCCGACAGGGCCTACAATGAGCAGTTCTTC.

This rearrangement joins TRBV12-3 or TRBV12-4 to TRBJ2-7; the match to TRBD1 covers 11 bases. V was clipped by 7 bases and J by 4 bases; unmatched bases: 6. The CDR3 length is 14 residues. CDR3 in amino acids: CASTQGTGGYEQYF. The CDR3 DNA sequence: TGTGCCAGCACCCAAGGGACAGGGGGATACGAGCAGTACTTC.

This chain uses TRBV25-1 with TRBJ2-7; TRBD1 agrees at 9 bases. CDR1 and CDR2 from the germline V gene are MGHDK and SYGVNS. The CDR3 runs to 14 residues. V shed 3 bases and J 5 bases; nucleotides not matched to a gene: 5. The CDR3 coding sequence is TGTGCCAGCAGTGAGTACAGGGGGCGCGACGAGCAGTACTTC. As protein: CASSEYRGRDEQYF.

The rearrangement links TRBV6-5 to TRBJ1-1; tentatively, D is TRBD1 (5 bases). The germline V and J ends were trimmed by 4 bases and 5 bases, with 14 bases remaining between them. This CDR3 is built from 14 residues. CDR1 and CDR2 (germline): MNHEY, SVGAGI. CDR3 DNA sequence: TGTGCCAGCAGTTTTTCAGGGAGGAGTACTGAAGCTTTCTTT. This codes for CASSFSGRSTEAFF.

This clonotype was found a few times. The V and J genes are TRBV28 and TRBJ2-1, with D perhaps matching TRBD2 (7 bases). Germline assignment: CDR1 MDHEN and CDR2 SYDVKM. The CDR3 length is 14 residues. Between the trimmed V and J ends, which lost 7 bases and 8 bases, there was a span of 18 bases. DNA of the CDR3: TGTGCCAGCACTCTGGGGGGGGGGCGATATGAGCAGTTCTTC. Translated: CASTLGGGRYEQFF. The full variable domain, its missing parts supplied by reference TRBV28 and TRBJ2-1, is DVKVTQSSRYLVKRTGEKVFLECVQDMDHENMFWYRQDPGLGLRLIYFSYDVKMKEKGDIPEGYSVSREKKERFSLILESASTNQTSMYLCASTLGGGRYEQFFGPGTRLTVL.

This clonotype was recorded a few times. This CDR3 is CASSLDRGLADTQYF. CDR3 in DNA: TGTGCCAGCAGCCTGGACAGGGGGCTCGCAGATACGCAGTATTTT. V is TRBV5-4 and J is TRBJ2-3; 11 positions agree with TRBD1. This CDR3 spans 15 amino acids. V shed 4 bases and J 4 bases; nucleotides not matched to a gene: 5. Germline CDR1 is SGHNT and CDR2 is YYREEE (reference sequence).

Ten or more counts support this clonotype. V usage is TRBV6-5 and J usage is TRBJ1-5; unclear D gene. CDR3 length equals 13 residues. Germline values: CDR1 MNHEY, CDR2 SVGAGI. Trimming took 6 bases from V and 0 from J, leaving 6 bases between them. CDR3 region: CASSYYSNQPQHF. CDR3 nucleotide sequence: TGTGCCAGCAGCTATTATAGCAATCAGCCCCAGCATTTT.

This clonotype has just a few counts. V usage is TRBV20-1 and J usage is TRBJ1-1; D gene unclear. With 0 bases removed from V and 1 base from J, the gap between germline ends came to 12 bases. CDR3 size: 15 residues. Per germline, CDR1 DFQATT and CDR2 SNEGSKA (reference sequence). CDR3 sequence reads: CSARERALRNTEAFF. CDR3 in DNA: TGCAGTGCTAGAGAGAGGGCTCTAAGGAACACTGAAGCTTTCTTT.

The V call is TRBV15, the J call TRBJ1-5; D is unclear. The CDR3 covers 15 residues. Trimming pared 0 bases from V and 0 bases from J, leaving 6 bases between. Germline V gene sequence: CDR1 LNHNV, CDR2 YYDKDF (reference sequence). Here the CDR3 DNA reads TGTGCCACCAGCAGAGATGTGGTTAGCAATCAGCCCCAGCATTTT. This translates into CATSRDVVSNQPQHF.

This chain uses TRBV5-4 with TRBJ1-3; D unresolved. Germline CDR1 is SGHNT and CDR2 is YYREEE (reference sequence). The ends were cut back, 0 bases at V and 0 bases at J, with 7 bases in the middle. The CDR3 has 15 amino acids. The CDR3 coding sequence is TGTGCCAGCAGCTTGGACCTAAGCTCTGGAAACACCATATATTTT. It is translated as CASSLDLSSGNTIYF.

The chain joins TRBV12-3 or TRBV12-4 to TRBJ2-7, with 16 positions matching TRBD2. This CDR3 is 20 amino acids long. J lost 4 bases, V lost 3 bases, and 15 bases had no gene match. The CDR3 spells CASSFSWGGTSGRVSYEQYF. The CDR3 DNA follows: TGTGCCAGCAGTTTCAGTTGGGGGGGGACTAGCGGGAGGGTATCGTACGAGCAGTACTTC.

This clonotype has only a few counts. The CDR3 DNA is TGCGCCAGCAGCTTAAAGGTCAACAATGAGCAGTTCTTC. Its translation: CASSLKVNNEQFF. The chain recombines TRBV5-1 with TRBJ2-1; D not certain. Trimming removed 2 bases from V and 5 bases from J, with 8 bases in between. Per the germline V gene, CDR1 is SGHRS and CDR2 is YFSETQ. This CDR3 is built from 13 residues. Looking up the rest from reference TRBV5-1 and TRBJ2-1 gives the full variable domain: KAGVTQTPRYLIKTRGQQVTLSCSPISGHRSVSWYQQTPGQGLQFLFEYFSETQRNKGNFPGRFSGRQFSNSRSEMNVSTLELGDSALYLCASSLKVNNEQFFGPGTRLTVL.

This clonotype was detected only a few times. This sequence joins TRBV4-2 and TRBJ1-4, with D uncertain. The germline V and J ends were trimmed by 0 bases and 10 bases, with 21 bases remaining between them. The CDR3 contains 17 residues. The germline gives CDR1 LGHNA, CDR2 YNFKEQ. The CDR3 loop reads CASSQDAAVLGAGKLFF. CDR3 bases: TGTGCCAGCAGCCAAGACGCGGCTGTACTAGGTGCGGGAAAACTGTTTTTT.

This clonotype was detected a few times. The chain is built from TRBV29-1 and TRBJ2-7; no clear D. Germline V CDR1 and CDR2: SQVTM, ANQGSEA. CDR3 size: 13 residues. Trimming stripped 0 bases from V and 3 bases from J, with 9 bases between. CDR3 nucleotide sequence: TGCAGCGTTGAAGATTCAATGTTCTACGAGCAGTACTTC. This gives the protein CSVEDSMFYEQYF.

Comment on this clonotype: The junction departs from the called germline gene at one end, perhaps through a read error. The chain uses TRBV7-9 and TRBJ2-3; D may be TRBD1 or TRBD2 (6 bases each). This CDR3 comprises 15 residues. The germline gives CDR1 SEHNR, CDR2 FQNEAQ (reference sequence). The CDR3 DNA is TGTGCCAGCAGCTTATATCCGGGGGCTACAGATACGCAGTGTTTT. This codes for CASSLYPGATDTQCF.

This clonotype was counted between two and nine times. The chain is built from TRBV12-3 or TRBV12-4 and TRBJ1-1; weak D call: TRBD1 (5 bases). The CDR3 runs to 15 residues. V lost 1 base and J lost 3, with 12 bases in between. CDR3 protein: CASSLGVGGDTEAFF. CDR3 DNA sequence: TGTGCCAGCAGTTTAGGGGTTGGGGGTGACACTGAAGCTTTCTTT.

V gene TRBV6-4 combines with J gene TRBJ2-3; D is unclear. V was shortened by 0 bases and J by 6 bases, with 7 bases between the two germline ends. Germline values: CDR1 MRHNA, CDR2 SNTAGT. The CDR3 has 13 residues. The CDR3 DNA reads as TGTGCCAGCAGTGACTCTGAGAAGGATACGCAGTATTTT. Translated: CASSDSEKDTQYF.